One sample yielded the 25 T cell receptor beta chains listed below, sequenced in a study of blood T cell repertoires in COVID-19. Clones were read by immunoSEQ multiplex PCR, and TCRdb kept only the in-frame ones, dropping some. The sample holds around 250,000 clones, roughly 87% seen once. Sequenced: peripheral blood. The origin of the receptors is a human donor in a cohort sampled during active COVID-19.

The chain carries TRBV11-2 and TRBJ1-2; tentative D call: TRBD1 (6 bases). The CDR3 length is 16 residues. Germline lookup yields CDR1 SGHAT and CDR2 FQNNGV. V was cut by 5 bases and J by 4 bases, with 20 bases left in between. The CDR3 DNA sequence: TGTGCCAGCAGCCCTTTTGGCAGGGGCTCTCTCTATGGCTACACCTTC. Its protein is CASSPFGRGSLYGYTF.

The CDR3 nucleotides are TGTGCCACGGCTAGAGGGCCTTCCTACGAGCAGTACTTC. Translating gives CATARGPSYEQYF. The chain joins TRBV15 to TRBJ2-7; weak D call: TRBD2 (5 bases). CDR3 size: 13 residues. CDR1 and CDR2 (germline): LNHNV, YYDKDF (reference sequence). V dropped 9 bases and J dropped 1 base, with 13 bases sitting between them.

V and J are TRBV21-1 and TRBJ1-2; TRBD1 is the table's D call and was not checked against the DNA. TRBV21-1 is a pseudogene segment. The CDR3 contains 17 residues. CDR3 protein: CASSNSGAGGTGYGYTF. The DNA of the CDR3 is TGTGCCAGCAGCAACTCAGGGGCAGGGGGCACAGGGTATGGCTACACCTTC.

The CDR3 here is CASSSGTGGYGYTF. The CDR3 region has the DNA TGTGCCAGCAGCTCTGGGACAGGGGGGTACGGCTACACCTTC. The rearrangement uses TRBV27 and TRBJ1-2; 11 bases map to TRBD1. Germline assignment: CDR1 MNHEY and CDR2 SMNVEV (reference sequence). V dropped 6 bases and J dropped 8; count of bases not matched to a gene: 8. The CDR3 runs 14 residues.

This clone is a singleton in its sample. Additional DNA sequences in this sample encode the identical CDR3. This sequence joins TRBV20-1 and TRBJ2-7, with no clear D. The CDR3 is 11 residues long. Germline V CDR1 and CDR2: DFQATT, SNEGSKA (reference sequence). Between the trimmed V and J ends, which lost 2 bases and 5 bases, there was a span of 7 bases. This CDR3 is CSARSGHEQYF. In DNA form, the CDR3 reads TGCAGTGCTAGATCTGGGCACGAGCAGTACTTC.

This rearrangement joins TRBV20-1 to TRBJ1-1; perhaps TRBD1 as D (5 bases). The CDR3 is 10 residues long. Trimming took 8 bases from V and 7 from J, leaving 11 bases between them. CDR1 and CDR2 from the germline V gene are DFQATT and SNEGSKA (reference sequence). The CDR3 here is CSSGIGEAFF. The CDR3, as DNA: TGCAGTTCAGGGATCGGTGAAGCTTTCTTT.

This chain joins TRBV7-9 and TRBJ1-6, with TRBD1 as a possible D gene (5 bases). The CDR3 is 15 amino acids. CDR1 SEHNR and CDR2 FQNEAQ come from the germline V gene (reference sequence). V lost 1 base to trimming and J lost 6 bases, with 10 bases between them. The CDR3 DNA is TGTGCCAGCAGCTTAGGACAACAGGTTAATTCACCCCTCCACTTT. Translation: CASSLGQQVNSPLHF.

The V call is TRBV28, the J call TRBJ2-7; D is perhaps TRBD1 (6 bases). Trimming removed 2 bases from V and 1 base from J, with 6 bases in between. This CDR3 has 13 residues. CDR1 MDHEN and CDR2 SYDVKM come from the germline V gene. The CDR3: CASSLTGSYEQYF. The CDR3 DNA reads TGTGCCAGCAGTTTAACAGGGTCCTACGAGCAGTACTTC.

The V and J genes are TRBV30 and TRBJ1-4; 10 positions agree with TRBD1. V dropped 2 bases and J dropped 8; count of bases not matched to a gene: 5. CDR1 and CDR2 (germline): GTSNPN, SVGIG (reference sequence). This CDR3 has 14 amino acids. The DNA for the CDR3 is TGTGCCTGGAGTAGGGGGACAGGGGACGAAAAACTGTTTTTT. Translation gives CAWSRGTGDEKLFF.

This clone was picked up one time. The genes are TRBV4-3 and TRBJ2-3, with D possibly matching TRBD2 (5 bases). Germline assignment: CDR1 LGHNA and CDR2 YSLEER. Trimming removed 0 bases at V and 9 bases at J, with 16 bases between. The CDR3 has 15 residues. The CDR3 sequence: CASSQDLATAWTQYF. The CDR3 coding sequence is TGCGCCAGCAGCCAAGATTTAGCGACTGCTTGGACGCAGTATTTT.

CDR3 loop: CASGLWTDQETQYF. CDR3 bases: TGTGCTAGTGGTTTATGGACAGACCAAGAGACCCAGTACTTC. The V call is TRBV12-5, the J call TRBJ2-5, with D perhaps TRBD1 (6 bases). Looked up from germline, CDR1 is LGHNT and CDR2 is FRNRAP. V was pared by 3 bases and J by 0 bases, with 8 bases between. CDR3 length: 14 amino acids.

This CDR3 is CASSWGQGTEQYF. In DNA form, the CDR3 reads TGCGCCAGCAGCTGGGGACAGGGGACCGAGCAGTACTTC. This sequence joins TRBV5-1 and TRBJ2-7; 10 nucleotides agree with TRBD1. Germline CDR1 is SGHRS and CDR2 is YFSETQ. Losses at the gene ends were 3 bases for V and 6 bases for J; bases not matched to a gene: 3. This CDR3 is built from 13 residues.

V is TRBV10-3 and J is TRBJ1-6; 8 bases are shared with TRBD1. The trim removed 6 bases at V and 13 bases at J, leaving 5 bases unmatched. Looked up from germline, CDR1 is ENHRY and CDR2 is SYGVKD. The CDR3 sequence is 12 residues long. The CDR3 region has the DNA TGTGCCATCAGCCAGACAGGGGCTCCCCTCCACTTT. Residues: CAISQTGAPLHF.

The J gene is TRBJ2-1, the V gene TRBV5-1, with TRBD2 as a possible D gene (5 bases). Germline assignment: CDR1 SGHRS and CDR2 YFSETQ. Trimming cost V 4 bases and J 5 bases, with 16 bases left between them. The length of the CDR3 is 15 residues. CDR3 protein: CASSVSGPSDNEQFF. DNA for the CDR3: TGCGCCAGCAGCGTGAGCGGTCCCTCGGACAATGAGCAGTTCTTC.

This clone occurred once. The chain uses TRBV6-2 or TRBV6-3 and TRBJ2-7, with unresolved D. V was cut by 6 bases and J by 1 base, with 7 bases left in between. From germline, CDR1 is MNHEY and CDR2 SVGEGT. The CDR3 spans 12 residues. In DNA form, the CDR3 reads TGTGCCAGCAGCCCACTTTCCTACGAGCAGTACTTC. This encodes CASSPLSYEQYF.

The chain joins TRBV2 to TRBJ1-2; 9 positions match TRBD1. J lost 4 bases, V lost 6 bases, and 18 bases had no gene match. The CDR3 extends over 18 amino acids. Germline V gene sequence: CDR1 SNHLY, CDR2 FYNNEI. The CDR3 reads CASSRENSPGQGFYGYTF. The CDR3 region has the DNA TGTGCCAGCAGCCGCGAAAACTCACCGGGACAGGGCTTCTATGGCTACACCTTC.

The chain links TRBV30 to TRBJ2-7; 7 positions match TRBD2. This CDR3 has 13 residues. The germline gives CDR1 GTSNPN, CDR2 SVGIG (reference sequence). Germline trimming cut 2 bases from V and 0 bases from J; bases unmatched to any gene: 1. CDR3: CAWSRGVSYEQYF. CDR3 in DNA: TGTGCCTGGAGTCGGGGGGTCTCCTACGAGCAGTACTTC.

The V call is TRBV9, the J call TRBJ2-3; tentative D call: TRBD1 (5 bases). Germline CDR1 reads SGDLS; CDR2 reads YYNGEE. This CDR3 has 16 residues. The V end was cut by 0 bases, the J end by 2 bases, with 13 bases between. In DNA, the CDR3 is TGTGCCAGCAGCGTAGTTGATGGGGCGGTCACAGATACGCAGTATTTT. Its protein is CASSVVDGAVTDTQYF.

The chain links TRBV30 to TRBJ1-6; possibly TRBD1 for D (6 bases). The CDR3 is 16 residues long. Germline values: CDR1 GTSNPN, CDR2 SVGIG (reference sequence). V was cut by 1 base and J by 0 bases, with 10 bases left in between. CDR3 protein: CAWSGDTSSYNSPLHF. In DNA, the CDR3 is TGTGCCTGGAGTGGGGACACGAGCTCCTATAATTCACCCCTCCACTTT.

This clone has a handful of counts. The chain has TRBV28 and TRBJ1-3; tentatively, D is TRBD1 (5 bases). Trimming took off 6 bases at V and 3 bases at J, with 12 bases between the two ends. Germline V gives CDR1 MDHEN, CDR2 SYDVKM. CDR3 size: 14 residues. The CDR3 DNA is TGTGCCAGCAGGGGGCCCACGGGTGGAAACACCATATATTTT. Translated: CASRGPTGGNTIYF.

The chain employs TRBV25-1 and TRBJ2-6; 8 nucleotides match TRBD1. Germline CDR1 MGHDK, CDR2 SYGVNS. The V and J ends lost 4 bases and 4 bases, in that order; junction bases with no gene match: 9. This CDR3 is 17 amino acids long. This CDR3 is CASSVGTGGVGANVLTF. CDR3 nucleotide sequence: TGTGCCAGCAGTGTGGGGACAGGAGGTGTCGGGGCCAACGTCCTGACTTTC.

The gene calls are TRBV12-5 and TRBJ2-1, with D perhaps TRBD1 (6 bases). The V gene's germline CDR1 is LGHNT and CDR2 FRNRAP. The CDR3 consists of 17 residues. V shed 1 base and J shed 3 bases, with 16 bases lying between them. CDR3 amino acids: CASGLARNLDSYNEQFF. CDR3 DNA sequence: TGTGCTAGTGGTTTGGCACGAAATTTGGACAGCTACAATGAGCAGTTCTTC.

This clone showed up just once. The gene calls are TRBV28 and TRBJ2-7; 10 bases are shared with TRBD2. In germline, CDR1 is MDHEN, CDR2 SYDVKM. The J segment lost 4 bases and the V segment lost 3 bases, leaving 9 bases of the junction unmatched. The CDR3 has 16 amino acids. CDR3 region: CASSLPLAGVRYEQYF. The CDR3 DNA reads TGTGCCAGCAGTTTGCCTCTAGCGGGAGTCAGATACGAGCAGTACTTC.

The gene calls are TRBV7-6 and TRBJ1-3, with unresolved D. Trimming stripped 1 base from V and 9 bases from J, with 7 bases between. The CDR3 is 12 residues long. Per the germline V gene, CDR1 is SGHVS and CDR2 is FNYEAQ. CDR3 sequence: CASSLDSFTIYF. CDR3 bases: TGTGCCAGCAGCTTAGACTCATTCACCATATATTTT. Together with reference TRBV7-6 and TRBJ1-3, the CDR3 gives the full variable domain: GAGVSQSPRYKVTKRGQDVALRCDPISGHVSLYWYRQALGQGPEFLTYFNYEAQQDKSGLPNDRFSAERPEGSISTLTIQRTEQRDSAMYRCASSLDSFTIYFGEGSWLTVV.

The V call is TRBV4-3, the J call TRBJ2-7; a weak D match, TRBD1 (5 bases). Per the germline V gene, CDR1 is LGHNA and CDR2 is YSLEER. Trimming removed 2 bases from V and 1 base from J, with 9 bases in between. This CDR3 region has 14 residues. The CDR3 here is CASSQIRDSYEQYF. CDR3 bases: TGCGCCAGCAGCCAAATCAGGGATTCCTACGAGCAGTACTTC.